This T cell receptor (beta chain) was profiled in a study of read filtering for tumor transcriptome and immune sequencing. On the study more broadly: R-ISS stage counts were roughly 8 for I, about 16 for II, 6 or 7 for III.

V was cut by 6 bases and J by 4 bases, with 27 bases left in between. This CDR3 contains 17 residues. Germline lookup yields CDR1 SQVTM and CDR2 ANQGSEA. This clonotype came up many times. The library was built from around 400 ng RNA with molecular barcoded adaptors for alpha/delta and beta/gamma chains. TCRdb recomputed calls from the reads with MiXCR, one row per CDR3 protein. The sample yields more than 35,000 distinct CDR3 sequences, around 15% seen once. The sequencing input was a population of CD138-negative cells sorted from bone marrow. The chain recombines TRBV29-1 with TRBJ2-5; D is unresolved. This clonotype originated in a donor at least 40 years old with multiple myeloma. In DNA, the CDR3 is TGCAGCGTCGCCAACCCTTCGAGACACACTACGGGAGAGACCCAGTACTTC. It yields the protein CSVANPSRHTTGETQYF.